This T cell receptor (beta chain) was retrieved from a study of molecular identifiers for immune sequencing clone quantification. This clonotype was seen more than once but under ten times. Its cognate antigen is unknown. V was trimmed by 4 bases and J by 1 base, leaving 16 bases between them. Germline CDR1 and CDR2: KGHDR and SFDVKD. The CDR3 runs 17 residues. Using a CD8+CD4-CCR7+CD45RA+ phenotype, naive CD8 T cells were sorted. Bulk TCR libraries were made with methods that had been previously described and with listed TCR primers. TCRdb reprocessed the PCR reads with MiXCR, giving one entry per CDR3 protein. In the table there are some 580,000 distinct CDR3 sequences, 25% of which are singletons. Study results and limitations: Barcode collisions between identical TCR molecules could shrink estimates of highly expanded clone sizes. Clones that exceeded 20 RNA copies held over 99% of effector molecules, yet under 1% in naive cells.

The sample was naive CD8+ T cells from blood, with Jurkat cell RNA spiked in. The sample's subset: FACS-sorted CD8+CD4-CCR7+CD45RA+ naive T cells. The receptor comes from a human donor in good health. Some libraries in this study had Jurkat cell RNA spiked in. The rearrangement links TRBV24-1 to TRBJ2-4; D is perhaps TRBD1 (7 bases). CDR3 DNA: TGTGCCACCAGTGACGGAGGGACAGCCCTGGCCAAAAACATTCAGTACTTC. This gives the protein CATSDGGTALAKNIQYF.